This T cell receptor (beta chain) was identified in a study of identifying expanded T cells in peripheral blood. Study results and caveats: Variance in clone template counts between approximately 2-week samples significantly increased with total template count across all healthy donors.

Germline V gene sequence: CDR1 MNHNS, CDR2 SASEGT. There are 13 residues in the CDR3. The junction had 8 bases not matched to a gene; V was cut back by 6 bases and J by 6 bases. Measured with immunoSEQ multiplex PCR; TCRdb has only the in-frame clones, and not every one. This table has about 58,000 clones, roughly 90% appearing once. About this clone: The antigen is undetermined.

The receptor comes from a person aged 18 to 70 in good health. The sequenced sample was blood. The chain links TRBV6-1 to TRBJ2-7, with 7 bases fitting TRBD1. The CDR3 is CASRITGVSEQYF. DNA of the CDR3: TGTGCCAGCAGGATCACAGGGGTATCCGAGCAGTACTTC.